This T cell receptor (beta chain) came from a study of circulating CD8 cells and anti-PD-1 response in melanoma. Study information: Treatment was intravenous nivolumab at 3 mg/kg every 2 weeks. Study results and caveats: No tumor material was available, so peptide assays assessed reactivity. Generally, no replicate experiments were performed. Clonotype sharing was highest between DPOS and TIGIT subsets.

Using approximately 16 ng of total RNA, TCR libraries were made with the QIAseq Immune Repertoire TCR panel. TCRdb redid the calling of the reads with MiXCR, one entry per CDR3 protein. This table has 300 to 400 distinct CDR3 sequences, roughly 5.8% appearing once. Sorting of live CD3+CD8+TCRalphabeta+ cells by PD-1 and/or TIGIT gave four subsets. Comments on this clonotype: Antigen: not known.

With 0 bases removed from V and 5 bases from J, the gap between germline ends came to 8 bases. Per germline, CDR1 MNHEY and CDR2 SVGAGI. The CDR3 runs 14 residues. This chain uses TRBV6-5 with TRBJ2-1, with D hard to call. The sequencing here drew on CD8+ T cells from PBMCs, taken at baseline or after one month of anti-PD-1 therapy (not recorded which). This clonotype was sampled from a human donor with melanoma. The CDR3 nucleotides read TGTGCCAGCAGTTACTCGAGTTCCCACAATGAGCAGTTCTTC. Residues: CASSYSSSHNEQFF.